What follows is one T cell receptor (beta chain) and its context. Its antigen is as yet unknown. TCRdb reprocessed the 5' RACE reads, keeping one entry per CDR3 protein, no DNA. Here the sample table reports hundreds of thousands of distinct CDR3 sequences. This sample was taken from a study of T cells expressing NK-cell markers. Study in general: HCMV serostatus: most of the eight sequenced donors positive, one negative. Study-wide results and caveats: There were a handful of donors in whom these clonotypes also led the CD3+CD56-NKG2C+ fraction.

The receptor was derived from a man aged 18 to 29 in good health. Material for sequencing was blood T cells: a sorted CD56 or NKG2C T cell subset, CD4+ or CD8+ T cells, or bulk PBMC T cells (not recorded which).

CDR3 residues: CASSPGARNTEAFF. The chain links TRBV3-1 to TRBJ1-1; the TRBD1 assignment by TCRdb is unverifiable without DNA. The CDR3 is 14 amino acids. Germline CDR1 is LGHDT and CDR2 is YNNKEL (reference sequence).